The 7 T cell receptor beta chains below come from one sample, sequenced in a study of T cell clusters in autoimmune cytopenias. Each sample's input was 250 to 300 ng genomic DNA, 30,000 to 45,000 genome equivalents. TRB rearrangements were amplified by touch-down multiplex PCR with mixed TRB-A/B primers. TCRdb reprocessed the multiplex PCR reads and keeps a single row for each CDR3 protein, giving no DNA. The repertoire table contains 5,500 to 8,000 distinct CDR3 sequences. Separately, the same data were catalogued under a study of T cell repertoires in aging, cancer and after chemotherapy.

Sequences were obtained from peripheral blood. Every receptor here comes from a human donor in good health.

The gene calls are TRBV19 and TRBJ2-4; the TCRdb D gene call, TRBD1, has no DNA to confirm it. The CDR3 totals 18 residues. Per germline, CDR1 LNHDA and CDR2 SQIVND (reference sequence). CDR3 sequence: CASSIVVRGQLAKNIQYF.

The chain joins TRBV30 to TRBJ2-7; with no DNA, the TCRdb D assignment of TRBD2 cannot be verified. The CDR3 runs to 15 residues. The germline V gene encodes CDR1 GTSNPN and CDR2 SVGIG (reference sequence). This CDR3 reads CAWSVGELSSYEQYF.

J is TRBJ2-5 and V is TRBV5-4. Germline-derived CDR1 and CDR2 are SGHNT and YYREEE (reference sequence). The CDR3 is 14 residues long. This chain's CDR3 is CASNFYAAQETQYF.

This rearrangement joins TRBV18 to TRBJ2-5. In germline, CDR1 is KGHSH, CDR2 LQKENI. CDR3 length: 14 residues. The CDR3 sequence is CASSPQSSQETQYF.

The V and J genes are TRBV18 and TRBJ2-3; TCRdb calls TRBD2, which cannot be checked without DNA. Germline assignment: CDR1 KGHSH and CDR2 LQKENI. The CDR3 loop spans 16 amino acids. CDR3 region: CASSPRLAGGNDTQYF.

The chain carries TRBV24-1 and TRBJ2-1; without DNA, the TCRdb call of TRBD2 cannot be checked. Germline V gives CDR1 KGHDR, CDR2 SFDVKD. This CDR3 spans 16 amino acids. The CDR3 reads CATSDFASGSVDEQFF.

This chain joins TRBV27 and TRBJ1-5; the TRBD1 assignment by TCRdb is unverifiable without DNA. The CDR3 has 12 amino acids. Looked up from germline, CDR1 is MNHEY and CDR2 is SMNVEV (reference sequence). CDR3 sequence reads: CASRAPGQPQHF.